What follows describes a single T cell receptor beta chain. This CDR3 spans 13 amino acids. CDR1 MDHEN and CDR2 SYDVKM come from the germline V gene. J was trimmed by 4 bases and V by 6 bases; bases with no gene match: 4. The data originate from a study of OX40 agonist ivuxolimab in advanced cancers. Study-level background: Patients were given ivuxolimab, an antibody that agonizes OX40 (CD134).

Repertoires were generated with immunoSEQ multiplex PCR, while TCRdb's copy carries only in-frame clones and drops some. This table has around 35,000 clones, just under 80% appearing once. The receptor's source is an adult with an advanced solid tumor such as melanoma, head and neck, liver or kidney cancer. The sample consisted of CD4+ or CD8+ T cells sorted from blood, taken in a trial of the OX40 agonist ivuxolimab. The chain couples TRBV28 to TRBJ2-7; 9 nucleotides match TRBD1. The CDR3 sequence is CASRKTGGYEQYF. The CDR3 DNA sequence: TGTGCCAGCAGGAAGACAGGGGGATACGAGCAGTACTTC.